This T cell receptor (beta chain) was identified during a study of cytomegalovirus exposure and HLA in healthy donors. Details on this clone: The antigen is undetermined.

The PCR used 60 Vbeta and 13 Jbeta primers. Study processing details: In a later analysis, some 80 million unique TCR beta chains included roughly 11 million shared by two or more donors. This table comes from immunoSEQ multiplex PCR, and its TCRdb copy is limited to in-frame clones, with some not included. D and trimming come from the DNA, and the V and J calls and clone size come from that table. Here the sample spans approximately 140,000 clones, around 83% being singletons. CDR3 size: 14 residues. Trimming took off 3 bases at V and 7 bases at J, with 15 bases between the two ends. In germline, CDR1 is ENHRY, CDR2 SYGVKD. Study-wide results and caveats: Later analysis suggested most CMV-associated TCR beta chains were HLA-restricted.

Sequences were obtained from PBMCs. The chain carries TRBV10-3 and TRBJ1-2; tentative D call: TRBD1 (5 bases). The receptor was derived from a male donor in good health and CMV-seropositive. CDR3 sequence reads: CAISERERGPGYTF. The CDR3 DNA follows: TGTGCCATCAGTGAAAGAGAAAGGGGTCCTGGCTACACCTTC.